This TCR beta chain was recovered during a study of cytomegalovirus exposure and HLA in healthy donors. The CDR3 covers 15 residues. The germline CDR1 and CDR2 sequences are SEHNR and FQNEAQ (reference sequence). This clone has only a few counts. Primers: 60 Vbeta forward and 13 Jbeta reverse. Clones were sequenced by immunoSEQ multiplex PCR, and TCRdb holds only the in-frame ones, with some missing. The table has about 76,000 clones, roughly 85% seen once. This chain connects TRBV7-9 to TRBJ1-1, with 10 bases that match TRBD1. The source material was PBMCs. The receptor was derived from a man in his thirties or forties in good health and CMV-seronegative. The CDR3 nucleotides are TGTTCCGGCAGCTTAGGGACAGGGGTGAACACTGAAGCTTTCTTT. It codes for CSGSLGTGVNTEAFF. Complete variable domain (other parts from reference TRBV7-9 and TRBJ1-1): DTGVSQNPRHKITKRGQNVTFRCDPISEHNRLYWYRQTLGQGPEFLTYFQNEAQLEKSRLLSDRFSAERPKGSFSTLEIQRTEQGDSAMYLCSGSLGTGVNTEAFFGQGTRLTVV.